One and the same sample provided the 20 T cell receptor beta chains below, sequenced in a study of blood T cell repertoires in COVID-19. Assay used: immunoSEQ multiplex PCR; TCRdb lists only in-frame clones, some missing. The table shows 200,000 to 250,000 clones, with roughly 90% occurring only once. Sequenced: PBMCs or T cells enriched from blood (not recorded which). The receptors here all came from a woman aged 25-40 years with acute COVID-19.

This chain connects TRBV4-3 to TRBJ1-4; the match to TRBD1 covers 7 bases. The CDR3 is made up of 15 amino acids. Unmatched junction bases numbered 3, after V lost 2 bases and J lost 3 bases. Germline V gives CDR1 LGHNA, CDR2 YSLEER. CDR3 nucleotides: TGCGCCAGCAGCCAACACAGGGGAGCTAATGAAAAACTGTTTTTT. Translation gives CASSQHRGANEKLFF.

The V gene is TRBV6-1, the J gene TRBJ2-1; D might be TRBD2 (5 bases). The CDR3 spans 14 residues. Trimming left V 1 base short and J 7 bases short, with 11 bases between. Germline CDR1 is MNHNS and CDR2 is SASEGT. DNA for the CDR3: TGTGCCAGCAGTGAAGGTTTGTCGGGGAATGAGCAGTTCTTC. This codes for CASSEGLSGNEQFF.

As regards this clone: This same CDR3 is encoded by further DNA sequences in the sample. V gene TRBV4-3 combines with J gene TRBJ2-7; tentative D call: TRBD1 (6 bases). Trimming left V 1 base short and J 0 bases short, with 10 bases between. The CDR3 extends over 15 amino acids. Looked up from germline, CDR1 is LGHNA and CDR2 is YSLEER. The CDR3 is CASSQGTGSSYEQYF. CDR3 nucleotide sequence: TGCGCCAGCAGCCAAGGTACAGGGAGCTCCTACGAGCAGTACTTC.

The CDR3 nucleotides read TGTGCCAGCAGCTTATCGCTAGCGGAGACAGATACGCAGTATTTT. This sequence encodes CASSLSLAETDTQYF. V is TRBV7-6 and J is TRBJ2-3; TRBD2 matches at 7 bases. The CDR3 runs 15 residues. Germline V gives CDR1 SGHVS, CDR2 FNYEAQ. J gave up 3 bases and V 2 bases, and 5 bases lay outside the gene matches.

The genes are TRBV6-5 and TRBJ2-7; 9 bases map to TRBD1. From germline, CDR1 is MNHEY and CDR2 SVGAGI. CDR3 length: 15 residues. Losses at the gene ends were 8 bases for V and 0 bases for J; bases not matched to a gene: 8. For the CDR3, the DNA is TGTGCCAGCGGCCCGGGACAGGGACCCTCCTACGAGCAGTACTTC. It is translated as CASGPGQGPSYEQYF.

CDR3 residues: CATRQTLLAGALAKNIQYF. CDR3 nucleotide sequence: TGTGCCACTAGACAGACACTTCTAGCGGGGGCCTTAGCCAAAAACATTCAGTACTTC. The chain carries TRBV10-3 and TRBJ2-4, with 10 bases matching TRBD2. V was clipped by 10 bases and J by 0 bases; unmatched bases: 18. Germline V gives CDR1 ENHRY, CDR2 SYGVKD. CDR3 length: 19 residues.

The chain uses TRBV5-5 and TRBJ2-5, with D possibly matching TRBD2 (6 bases). Trimming pared 4 bases from V and 4 bases from J, leaving 14 bases between. The CDR3 is 14 amino acids. Germline CDR1 reads SGHKS; CDR2 reads YYEKEE (reference sequence). CDR3 in amino acids: CASSTGGTGETQYF. DNA for the CDR3: TGTGCCAGCAGCACCGGGGGTACGGGAGAGACCCAGTACTTC.

This chain uses TRBV4-1 with TRBJ1-5; 8 bases line up with TRBD1. With V trimmed by 1 base and J by 7 bases, 9 bases remained unmatched. Germline V gives CDR1 MGHRA, CDR2 YSYEKL. CDR3 length: 16 amino acids. The CDR3 reads CASSQALQGGFQPQHF. In DNA, the CDR3 is TGCGCCAGCAGCCAAGCCTTACAGGGGGGGTTCCAGCCCCAGCATTTT.

The J gene is TRBJ1-5, the V gene TRBV3-1 (or the pseudogene TRBV3-2); no reliable D call. CDR1 and CDR2 from the germline V gene are LGHDT and YNNKEL (reference sequence). The CDR3 totals 13 residues. The ends were cut back, 3 bases at V and 6 bases at J, with 9 bases in the middle. Here the CDR3 reads CASSQAGSQPQHF. CDR3 DNA sequence: TGTGCCAGCAGCCAGGCGGGGAGTCAGCCCCAGCATTTT.

J is TRBJ2-7 and V is TRBV11-1; possible D gene TRBD1, 6 bases. Trimming removed 0 bases from V and 3 bases from J, with 9 bases in between. Germline V gene lookup returns CDR1 SGHAT and CDR2 FQDESV (reference sequence). The CDR3 extends over 14 amino acids. CDR3 protein: CASSLAQGFYEQYF. As DNA, the CDR3 is TGTGCCAGCAGCTTAGCGCAGGGGTTCTACGAGCAGTACTTC.

The chain joins TRBV7-2 to TRBJ2-7; 9 nucleotides match TRBD1. Germline V gene lookup returns CDR1 SGHTA and CDR2 FQGNSA. The V segment lost 1 base and the J segment 2 bases; nucleotides outside the gene matches: 3. The CDR3 consists of 15 residues. In nucleotides, the CDR3 is TGTGCCAGCAGCTTAGTGGGACAGGGCACCTACGAGCAGTACTTC. Residues: CASSLVGQGTYEQYF.

DNA of the CDR3: TGTGCTGGGGCCCGGACAGGTAGAAACGGGGAGCTGTTTTTT. Amino acids: CAGARTGRNGELFF. The rearrangement uses TRBV12-5 and TRBJ2-2; 7 bases map to TRBD1. This CDR3 comprises 14 residues. Germline CDR1 is LGHNT and CDR2 is FRNRAP. The V and J ends lost 11 bases and 7 bases, in that order; junction bases with no gene match: 13. The complete variable domain, with remaining parts taken from reference TRBV12-5 and TRBJ2-2, reads DARVTQTPRHKVTEMGQEVTMRCQPILGHNTVFWYRQTMMQGLELLAYFRNRAPLDDSGMPKDRFSAEMPDATLATLKIQPSEPRDSAVYFCAGARTGRNGELFFGEGSRLTVL.

The J gene is TRBJ2-1, the V gene TRBV12-5; TRBD2 matches at 7 bases. The CDR3 has 15 amino acids. CDR1 and CDR2 from the germline V gene are LGHNT and FRNRAP. J lost 5 bases, V lost 3 bases, and 7 bases had no gene match. The CDR3 nucleotides read TGTGCTAGTGGTTTCGAGGCGGGGGTAAACAATGAGCAGTTCTTC. Translating gives CASGFEAGVNNEQFF.

This chain connects TRBV5-1 to TRBJ1-1; D unresolved. The CDR3 totals 13 residues. The V and J ends lost 4 bases and 6 bases respectively, with 13 bases between them. CDR1 is SGHRS and CDR2 is YFSETQ in the germline V gene. The DNA of the CDR3 is TGCGCCAGCAGCGTTTCCGGTACCGCTGAAGCTTTCTTT. This sequence encodes CASSVSGTAEAFF.

The V and J genes are TRBV7-9 and TRBJ1-1, with D tentatively TRBD1 (5 bases). V dropped 7 bases and J dropped 3 bases, with 15 bases sitting between them. The CDR3 has 14 residues. Germline CDR1 and CDR2: SEHNR and FQNEAQ (reference sequence). The CDR3 protein is CASTLGPPDTEAFF. The CDR3 DNA follows: TGTGCCAGCACTTTGGGGCCGCCTGACACTGAAGCTTTCTTT. The complete variable domain, with remaining parts taken from reference TRBV7-9 and TRBJ1-1, reads DTGVSQNPRHKITKRGQNVTFRCDPISEHNRLYWYRQTLGQGPEFLTYFQNEAQLEKSRLLSDRFSAERPKGSFSTLEIQRTEQGDSAMYLCASTLGPPDTEAFFGQGTRLTVV.

This clone was seen a handful of times. The J gene is TRBJ1-2, the V gene TRBV7-2; 9 bases fit TRBD1. Germline trimming cut 4 bases from V and 4 bases from J; bases unmatched to any gene: 4. The CDR3 has 14 amino acids. Looked up from germline, CDR1 is SGHTA and CDR2 is FQGNSA. The CDR3 bases are TGTGCCAGCAGCTGGGACAGGGACGGCTATGGCTACACCTTC. As protein: CASSWDRDGYGYTF.

This clone was detected only a few times. The V and J genes are TRBV7-8 and TRBJ1-5; D is ambiguous. V was shortened by 5 bases and J by 4 bases, with 15 bases between the two germline ends. The CDR3 totals 15 residues. The germline CDR1 and CDR2 sequences are SGHVS and FQNEAQ. The DNA for the CDR3 is TGTGCCAGCAGCCACCAAAGAGTCCCGAATCAGCCCCAGCATTTT. The encoded protein is CASSHQRVPNQPQHF.

The chain combines TRBV10-2 with TRBJ2-7; TRBD1 matches at 7 bases. After removal of 1 base from V and 3 bases from J, the junction contained 6 bases not matched to a gene. The germline gives CDR1 WSHSY, CDR2 SAAADI. The CDR3 is 15 amino acids. Written as DNA, the CDR3 is TGCGCCAGCAGTGAGTACCTCACAGGGGTCTACGAGCAGTACTTC. This translates into CASSEYLTGVYEQYF.

This clone was recorded once. This chain uses TRBV4-1 with TRBJ1-1; no clear D gene. The CDR3 is 13 amino acids. V was trimmed by 2 bases and J by 9 bases, leaving 13 bases between them. CDR1 is MGHRA, CDR2 YSYEKL, per germline. CDR3 loop: CASSQSSLRQAFF. The DNA for the CDR3 is TGCGCCAGCAGCCAATCCTCCCTCAGGCAAGCTTTCTTT.

The V gene is TRBV6-2 or TRBV6-3, the J gene TRBJ2-1, with D perhaps matching TRBD1 (6 bases). Germline values: CDR1 MNHEY, CDR2 SVGEGT. The V gene lost 5 bases and the J gene lost 1 base, with 6 bases spanning the gap. This CDR3 region has 13 residues. The CDR3 bases are TGTGCCAGCAGTACAGGGTCCTACAATGAGCAGTTCTTC. It is translated as CASSTGSYNEQFF.